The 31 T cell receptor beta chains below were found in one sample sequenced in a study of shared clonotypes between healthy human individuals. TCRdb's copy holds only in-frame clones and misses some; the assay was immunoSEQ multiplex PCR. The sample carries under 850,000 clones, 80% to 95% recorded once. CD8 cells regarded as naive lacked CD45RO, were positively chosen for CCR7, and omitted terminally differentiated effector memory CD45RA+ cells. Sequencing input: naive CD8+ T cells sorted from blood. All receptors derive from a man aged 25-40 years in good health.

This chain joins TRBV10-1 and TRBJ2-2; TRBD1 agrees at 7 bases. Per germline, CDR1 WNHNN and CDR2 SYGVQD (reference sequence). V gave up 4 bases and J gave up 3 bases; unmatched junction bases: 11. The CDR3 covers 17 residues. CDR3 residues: CASSAFPGTDYTGELFF. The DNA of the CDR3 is TGCGCCAGCAGTGCGTTCCCCGGGACAGACTACACCGGGGAGCTGTTTTTT.

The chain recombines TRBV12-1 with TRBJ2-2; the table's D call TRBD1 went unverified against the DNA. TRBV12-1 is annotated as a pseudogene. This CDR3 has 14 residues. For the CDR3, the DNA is TGTGCCAGCAGCCTTCACACGAACACCGGGGAGCTGTTTTTT. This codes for CASSLHTNTGELFF.

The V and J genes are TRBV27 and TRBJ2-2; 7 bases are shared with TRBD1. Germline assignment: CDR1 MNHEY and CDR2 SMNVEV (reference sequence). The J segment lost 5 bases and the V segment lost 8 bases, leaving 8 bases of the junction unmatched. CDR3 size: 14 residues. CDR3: CASGTTGRTGELFF. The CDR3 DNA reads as TGTGCCAGCGGGACGACAGGGAGAACCGGGGAGCTGTTTTTT.

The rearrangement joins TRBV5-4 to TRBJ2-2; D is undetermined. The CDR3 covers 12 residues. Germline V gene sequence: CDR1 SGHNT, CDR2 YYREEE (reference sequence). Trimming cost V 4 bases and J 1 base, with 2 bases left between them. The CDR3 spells CASSENTGELFF. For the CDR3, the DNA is TGTGCCAGCAGCGAGAACACCGGGGAGCTGTTTTTT.

Written as DNA, the CDR3 is TGTGCCAGTAGTCCTCCAAGGTGGGGGCCCTATGGCTACACCTTC. Protein: CASSPPRWGPYGYTF. This sequence joins TRBV19 and TRBJ1-2, with D possibly TRBD1 on 6 matching bases. V lost 5 bases and J 4 bases, leaving 17 bases between the germline ends. Germline values: CDR1 LNHDA, CDR2 SQIVND (reference sequence). There are 15 residues in the CDR3.

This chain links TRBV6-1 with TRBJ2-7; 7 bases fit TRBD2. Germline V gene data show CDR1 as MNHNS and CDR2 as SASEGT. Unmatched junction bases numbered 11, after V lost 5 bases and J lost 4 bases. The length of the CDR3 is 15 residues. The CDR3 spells CASSPWGGGGYEQYF. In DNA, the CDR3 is TGTGCCAGCAGTCCGTGGGGGGGTGGAGGGTACGAGCAGTACTTC.

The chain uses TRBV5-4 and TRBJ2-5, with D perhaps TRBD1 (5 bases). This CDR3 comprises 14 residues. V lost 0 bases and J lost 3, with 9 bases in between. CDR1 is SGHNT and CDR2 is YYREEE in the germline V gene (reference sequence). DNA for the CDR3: TGTGCCAGCAGCTTGGAAGGCAGGGAAGAGACCCAGTACTTC. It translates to CASSLEGREETQYF.

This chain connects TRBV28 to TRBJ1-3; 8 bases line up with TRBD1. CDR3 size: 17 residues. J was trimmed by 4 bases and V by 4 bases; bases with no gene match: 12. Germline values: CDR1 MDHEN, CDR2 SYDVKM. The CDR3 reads CASSYLGQGAPGNTIYF. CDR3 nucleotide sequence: TGTGCCAGCAGTTACCTCGGGCAGGGGGCGCCGGGAAACACCATATATTTT.

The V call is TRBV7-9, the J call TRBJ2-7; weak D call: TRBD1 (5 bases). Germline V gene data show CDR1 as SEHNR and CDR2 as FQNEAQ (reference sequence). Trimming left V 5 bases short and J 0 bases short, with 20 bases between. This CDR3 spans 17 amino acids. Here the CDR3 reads CASSLGVGQGSSYEQYF. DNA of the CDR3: TGTGCCAGCAGCCTAGGCGTTGGTCAGGGTAGCTCCTACGAGCAGTACTTC.

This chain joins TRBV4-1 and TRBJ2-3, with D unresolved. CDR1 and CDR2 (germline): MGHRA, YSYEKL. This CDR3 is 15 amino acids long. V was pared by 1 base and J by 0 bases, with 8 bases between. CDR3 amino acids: CASSQGITSTDTQYF. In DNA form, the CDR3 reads TGCGCCAGCAGCCAAGGGATCACCAGCACAGATACGCAGTATTTT.

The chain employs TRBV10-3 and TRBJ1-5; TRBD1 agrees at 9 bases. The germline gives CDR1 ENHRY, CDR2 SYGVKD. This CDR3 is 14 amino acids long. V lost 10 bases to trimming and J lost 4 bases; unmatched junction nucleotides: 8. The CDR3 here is CATEDRGDNQPQHF. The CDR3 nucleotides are TGTGCCACCGAGGACAGGGGTGATAATCAGCCCCAGCATTTT.

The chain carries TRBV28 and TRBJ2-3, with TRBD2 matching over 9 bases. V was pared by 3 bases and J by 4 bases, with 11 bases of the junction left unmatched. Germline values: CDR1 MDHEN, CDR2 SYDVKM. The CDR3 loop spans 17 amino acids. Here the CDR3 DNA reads TGTGCCAGCAGTTTGACTAGCGGATATCATGGGGCAGATACGCAGTATTTT. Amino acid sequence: CASSLTSGYHGADTQYF.

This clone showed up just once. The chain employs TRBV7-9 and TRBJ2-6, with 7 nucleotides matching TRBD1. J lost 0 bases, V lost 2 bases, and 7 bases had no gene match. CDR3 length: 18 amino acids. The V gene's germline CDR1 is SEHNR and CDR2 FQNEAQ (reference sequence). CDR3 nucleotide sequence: TGTGCCAGCAGCTTAACACAGGGGCGGAGCTCTGGGGCCAACGTCCTGACTTTC. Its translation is CASSLTQGRSSGANVLTF.

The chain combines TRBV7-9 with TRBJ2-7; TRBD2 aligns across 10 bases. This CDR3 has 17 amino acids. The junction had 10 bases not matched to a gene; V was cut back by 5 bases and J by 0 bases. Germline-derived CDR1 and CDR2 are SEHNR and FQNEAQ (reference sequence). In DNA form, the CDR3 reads TGTGCCAGCAGCGCCGGGACTAGCGCGGGTAACTCCTACGAGCAGTACTTC. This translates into CASSAGTSAGNSYEQYF.

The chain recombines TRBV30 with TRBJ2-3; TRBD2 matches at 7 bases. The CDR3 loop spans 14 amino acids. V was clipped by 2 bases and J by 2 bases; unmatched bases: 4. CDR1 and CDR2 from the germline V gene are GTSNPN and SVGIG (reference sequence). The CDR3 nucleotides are TGTGCCTGGAGTTCTAGCGGCCCCACAGATACGCAGTATTTT. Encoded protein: CAWSSSGPTDTQYF.

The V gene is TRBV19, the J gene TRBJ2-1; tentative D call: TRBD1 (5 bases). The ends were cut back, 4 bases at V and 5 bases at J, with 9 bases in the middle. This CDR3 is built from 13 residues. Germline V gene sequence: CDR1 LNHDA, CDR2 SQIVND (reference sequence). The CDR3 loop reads CASSKQVHNEQFF. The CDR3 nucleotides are TGTGCCAGTAGTAAACAGGTACACAATGAGCAGTTCTTC.

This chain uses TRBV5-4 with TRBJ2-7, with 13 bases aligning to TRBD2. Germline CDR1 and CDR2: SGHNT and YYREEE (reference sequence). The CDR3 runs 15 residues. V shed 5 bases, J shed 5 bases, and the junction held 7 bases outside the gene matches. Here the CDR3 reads CASRSGLAGVHEQYF. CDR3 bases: TGTGCCAGCAGGTCAGGACTAGCGGGAGTCCACGAGCAGTACTTC.

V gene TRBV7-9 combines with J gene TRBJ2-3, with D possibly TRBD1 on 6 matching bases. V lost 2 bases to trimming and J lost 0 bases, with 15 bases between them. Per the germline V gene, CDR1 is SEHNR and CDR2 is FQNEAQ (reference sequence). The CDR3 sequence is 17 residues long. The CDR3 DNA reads TGTGCCAGCAGCTTAAATCCAGGGGCAGCTAGCACAGATACGCAGTATTTT. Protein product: CASSLNPGAASTDTQYF.

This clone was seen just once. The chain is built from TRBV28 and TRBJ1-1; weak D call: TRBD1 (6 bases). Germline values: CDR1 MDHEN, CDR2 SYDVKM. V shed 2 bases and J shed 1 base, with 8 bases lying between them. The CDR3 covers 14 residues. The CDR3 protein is CASSLRRGNTEAFF. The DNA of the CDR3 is TGTGCCAGCAGTTTACGCAGGGGGAACACTGAAGCTTTCTTT.

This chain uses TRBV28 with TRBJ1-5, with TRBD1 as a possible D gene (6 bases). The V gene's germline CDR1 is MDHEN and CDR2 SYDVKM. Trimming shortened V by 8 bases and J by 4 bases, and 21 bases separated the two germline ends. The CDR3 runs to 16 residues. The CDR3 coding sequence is TGTGCCAGCGACGACAGGCTCATCCGAGGAAATCAGCCCCAGCATTTT. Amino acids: CASDDRLIRGNQPQHF.

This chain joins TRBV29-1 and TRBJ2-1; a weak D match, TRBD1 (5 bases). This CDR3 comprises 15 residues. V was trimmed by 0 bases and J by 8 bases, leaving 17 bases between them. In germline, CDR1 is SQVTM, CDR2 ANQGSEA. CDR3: CSVEDTQREQDEQFF. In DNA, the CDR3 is TGCAGCGTTGAAGACACACAACGAGAACAGGATGAGCAGTTCTTC.

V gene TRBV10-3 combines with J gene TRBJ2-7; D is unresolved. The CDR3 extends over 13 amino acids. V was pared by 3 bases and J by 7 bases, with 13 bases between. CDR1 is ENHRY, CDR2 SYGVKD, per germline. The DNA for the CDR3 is TGTGCCATCAGTGATAATATCTCCGGAGAGCAGTACTTC. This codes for CAISDNISGEQYF.

CDR3 DNA sequence: TGTGCCAGCAGCCCCGGGAGAGAGGGTGCCCCAAGCTCCTACAATGAGCAGTTCTTC. It is translated as CASSPGREGAPSSYNEQFF. V is TRBV14 and J is TRBJ2-1; possible D gene TRBD2, 6 bases. CDR3 size: 19 residues. Trimming removed 4 bases from V and 0 bases from J, with 22 bases in between. CDR1 and CDR2 (germline): SGHDN, FVKESK.

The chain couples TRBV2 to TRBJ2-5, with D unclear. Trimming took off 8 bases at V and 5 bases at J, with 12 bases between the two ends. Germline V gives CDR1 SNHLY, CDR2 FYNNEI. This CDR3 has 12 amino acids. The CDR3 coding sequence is TGTGCCAGCGTGTGGAGTAGGGAGACCCAGTACTTC. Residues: CASVWSRETQYF.

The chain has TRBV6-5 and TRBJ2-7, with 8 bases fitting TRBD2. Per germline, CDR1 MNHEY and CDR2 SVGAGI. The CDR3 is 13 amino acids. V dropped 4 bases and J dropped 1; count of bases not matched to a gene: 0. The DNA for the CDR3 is TGTGCCAGCAGTTTAGCGGGATCCTACGAGCAGTACTTC. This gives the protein CASSLAGSYEQYF.

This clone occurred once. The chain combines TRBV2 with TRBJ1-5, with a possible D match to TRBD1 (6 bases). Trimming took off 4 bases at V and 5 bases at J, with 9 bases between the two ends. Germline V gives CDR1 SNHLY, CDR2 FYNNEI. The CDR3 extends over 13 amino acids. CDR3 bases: TGTGCCAGCAGTGCGGGGGCGGATCAGCCCCAGCATTTT. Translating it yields CASSAGADQPQHF.

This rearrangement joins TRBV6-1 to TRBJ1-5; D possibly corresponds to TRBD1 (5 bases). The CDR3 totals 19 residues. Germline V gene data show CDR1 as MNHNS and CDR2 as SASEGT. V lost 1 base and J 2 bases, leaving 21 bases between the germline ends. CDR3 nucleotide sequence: TGTGCCAGCAGTGAAGAGGGCAGGGAGGCGGTACGGGGCAATCAGCCCCAGCATTTT. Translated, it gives CASSEEGREAVRGNQPQHF.

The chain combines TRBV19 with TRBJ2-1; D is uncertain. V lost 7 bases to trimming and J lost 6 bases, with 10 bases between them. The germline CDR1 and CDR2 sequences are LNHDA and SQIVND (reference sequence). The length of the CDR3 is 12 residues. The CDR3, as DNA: TGTGCCAGTAAGGACGACATCAATGAGCAGTTCTTC. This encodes CASKDDINEQFF.

CDR3 DNA sequence: TGTGCCAGCAGCTTTTTCCCAACCTACGAGCAGTACTTC. Residues: CASSFFPTYEQYF. The J gene is TRBJ2-7, the V gene TRBV11-2; D is ambiguous. This CDR3 contains 13 residues. In germline, CDR1 is SGHAT, CDR2 FQNNGV. V was pared by 3 bases and J by 2 bases, with 8 bases between. The whole variable domain, filled in from reference TRBV11-2 and TRBJ2-7, reads EAGVAQSPRYKIIEKRQSVAFWCNPISGHATLYWYQQILGQGPKLLIQFQNNGVVDDSQLPKDRFSAERLKGVDSTLKIQPAKLEDSAVYLCASSFFPTYEQYFGPGTRLTVT.

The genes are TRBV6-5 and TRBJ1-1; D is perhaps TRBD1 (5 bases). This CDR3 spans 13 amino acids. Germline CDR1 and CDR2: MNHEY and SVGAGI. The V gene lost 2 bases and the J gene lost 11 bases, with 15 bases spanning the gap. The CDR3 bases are TGTGCCAGCAGTTACGACGGGGCCACAGACGCTTTCTTT. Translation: CASSYDGATDAFF.

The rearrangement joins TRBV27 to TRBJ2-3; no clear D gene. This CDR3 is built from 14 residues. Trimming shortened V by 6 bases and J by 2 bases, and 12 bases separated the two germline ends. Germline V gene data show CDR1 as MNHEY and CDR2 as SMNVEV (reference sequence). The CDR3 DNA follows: TGTGCCAGCAGACCCCTCGCACCCACAGATACGCAGTATTTT. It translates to CASRPLAPTDTQYF.